This T cell receptor (beta chain) was obtained from a study of molecular identifiers for immune sequencing clone quantification. The CDR3 covers 12 residues. CDR1 and CDR2 (germline): LNHDA, SQIVND (reference sequence). The ends were cut back, 0 bases at V and 5 bases at J, with 5 bases in the middle. TCRdb fed the PCR reads into MiXCR, producing one record per CDR3 protein. The table shows 600,000 to 650,000 distinct CDR3 sequences, with 15% to 20% occurring only once. This receptor was taken from a human donor in good health. Some libraries in this study had Jurkat cell RNA spiked in. Sequenced sample: naive CD8+ T cells from blood, with Jurkat cell RNA spiked in. Subset of the sample: FACS-sorted CD8+CD4-CCR7+CD45RA+ naive T cells. The chain employs TRBV19 and TRBJ2-7; D ambiguous. CDR3 coding DNA: TGTGCCAGTAGTATAGATCCGAACGAGCAGTACTTC. Its translation is CASSIDPNEQYF.